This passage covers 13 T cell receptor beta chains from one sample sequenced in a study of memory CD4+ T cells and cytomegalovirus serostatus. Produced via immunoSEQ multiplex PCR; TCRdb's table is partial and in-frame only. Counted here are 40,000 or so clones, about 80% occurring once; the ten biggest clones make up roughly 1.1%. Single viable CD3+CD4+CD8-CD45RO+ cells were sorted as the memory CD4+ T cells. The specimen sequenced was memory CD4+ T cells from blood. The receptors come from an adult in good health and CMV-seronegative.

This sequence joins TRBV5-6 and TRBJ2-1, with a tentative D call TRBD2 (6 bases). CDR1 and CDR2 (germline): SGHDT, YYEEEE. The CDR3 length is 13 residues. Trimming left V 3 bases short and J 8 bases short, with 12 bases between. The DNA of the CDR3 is TGTGCCAGCAGCTCACGTGTAGCGGATGAGCAGTTCTTC. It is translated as CASSSRVADEQFF.

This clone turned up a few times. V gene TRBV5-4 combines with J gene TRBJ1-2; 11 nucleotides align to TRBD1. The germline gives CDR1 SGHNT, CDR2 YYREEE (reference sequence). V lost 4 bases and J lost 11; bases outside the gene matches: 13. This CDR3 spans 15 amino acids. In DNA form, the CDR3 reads TGTGCCAGCAGCACTAGGACAGGGGGCGCTTTTGGGTACACCTTC. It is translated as CASSTRTGGAFGYTF.

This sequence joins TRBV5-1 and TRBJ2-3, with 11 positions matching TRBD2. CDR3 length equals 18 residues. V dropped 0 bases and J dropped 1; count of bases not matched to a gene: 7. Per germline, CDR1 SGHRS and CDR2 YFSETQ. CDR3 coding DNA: TGCGCCAGCAGCTTGGCCGTAGCGGGAGGGGTTGGCACAGATACGCAGTATTTT. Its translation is CASSLAVAGGVGTDTQYF.

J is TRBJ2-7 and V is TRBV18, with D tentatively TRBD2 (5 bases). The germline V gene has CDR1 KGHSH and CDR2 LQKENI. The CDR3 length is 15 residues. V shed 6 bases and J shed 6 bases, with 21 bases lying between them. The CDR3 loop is CASSRQLDGGGEQYF. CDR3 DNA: TGTGCCAGCTCGCGGCAACTAGACGGTGGCGGCGAGCAGTACTTC.

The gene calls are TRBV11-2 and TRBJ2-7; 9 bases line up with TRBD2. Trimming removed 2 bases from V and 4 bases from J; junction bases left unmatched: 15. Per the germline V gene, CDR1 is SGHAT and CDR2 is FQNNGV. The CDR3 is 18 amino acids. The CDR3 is CASSLIGVAGVGEYEQYF. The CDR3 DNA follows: TGTGCCAGCAGCTTAATAGGGGTAGCGGGAGTGGGTGAGTACGAGCAGTACTTC.

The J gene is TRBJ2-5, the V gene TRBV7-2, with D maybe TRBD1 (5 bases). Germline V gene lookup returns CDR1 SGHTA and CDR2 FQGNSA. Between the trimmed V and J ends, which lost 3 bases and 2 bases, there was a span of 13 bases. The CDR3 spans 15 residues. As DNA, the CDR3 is TGTGCCAGCAGCTTGTTAGGGGCCCAACAAGAGACCCAGTACTTC. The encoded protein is CASSLLGAQQETQYF.

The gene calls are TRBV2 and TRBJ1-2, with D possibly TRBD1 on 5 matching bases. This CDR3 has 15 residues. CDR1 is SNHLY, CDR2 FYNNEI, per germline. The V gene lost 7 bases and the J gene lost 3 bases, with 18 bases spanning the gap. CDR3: CASTLRPRGDYGYTF. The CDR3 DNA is TGTGCCAGCACCCTCAGACCCCGGGGGGACTATGGCTACACCTTC.

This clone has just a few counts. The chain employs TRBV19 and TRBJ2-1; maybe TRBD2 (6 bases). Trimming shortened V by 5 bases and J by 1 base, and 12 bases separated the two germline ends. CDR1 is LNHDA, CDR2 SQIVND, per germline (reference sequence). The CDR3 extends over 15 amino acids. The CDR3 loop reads CASSPRDLSYNEQFF. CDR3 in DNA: TGTGCCAGTAGTCCACGGGACTTGTCCTACAATGAGCAGTTCTTC.

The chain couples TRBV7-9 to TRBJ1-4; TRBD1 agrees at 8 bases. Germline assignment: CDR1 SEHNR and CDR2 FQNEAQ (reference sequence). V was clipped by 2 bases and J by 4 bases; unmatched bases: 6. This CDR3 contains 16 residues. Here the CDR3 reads CASSLTGTGYNEKLFF. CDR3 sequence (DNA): TGTGCCAGCAGCTTAACCGGGACAGGTTATAATGAAAAACTGTTTTTT.

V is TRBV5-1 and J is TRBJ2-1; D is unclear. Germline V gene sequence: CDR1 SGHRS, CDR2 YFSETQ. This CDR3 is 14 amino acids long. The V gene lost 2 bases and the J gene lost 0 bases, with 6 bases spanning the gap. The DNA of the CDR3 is TGCGCCAGCAGCTTTGAGAGCTCCTACAATGAGCAGTTCTTC. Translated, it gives CASSFESSYNEQFF.

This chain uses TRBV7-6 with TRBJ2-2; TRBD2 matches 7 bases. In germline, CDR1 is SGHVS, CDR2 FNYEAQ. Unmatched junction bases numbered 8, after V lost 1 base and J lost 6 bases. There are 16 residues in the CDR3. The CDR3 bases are TGTGCCAGCAGCTTAGGTGGGAGGGCCAGGGCCGGGGAGCTGTTTTTT. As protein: CASSLGGRARAGELFF. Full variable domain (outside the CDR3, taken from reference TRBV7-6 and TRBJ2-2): GAGVSQSPRYKVTKRGQDVALRCDPISGHVSLYWYRQALGQGPEFLTYFNYEAQQDKSGLPNDRFSAERPEGSISTLTIQRTEQRDSAMYRCASSLGGRARAGELFFGEGSRLTVL.

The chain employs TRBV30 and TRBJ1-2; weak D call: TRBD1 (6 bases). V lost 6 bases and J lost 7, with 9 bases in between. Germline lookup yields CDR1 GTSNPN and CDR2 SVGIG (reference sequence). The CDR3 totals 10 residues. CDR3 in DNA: TGTGCCTGTTACAGGGCTGGCTACACCTTC. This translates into CACYRAGYTF.

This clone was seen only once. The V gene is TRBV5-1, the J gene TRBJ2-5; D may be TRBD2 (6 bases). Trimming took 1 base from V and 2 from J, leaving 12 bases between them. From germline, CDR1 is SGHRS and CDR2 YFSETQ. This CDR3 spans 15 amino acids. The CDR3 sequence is CASSLTGAGQETQYF. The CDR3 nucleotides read TGCGCCAGCAGCTTGACTGGAGCGGGTCAAGAGACCCAGTACTTC. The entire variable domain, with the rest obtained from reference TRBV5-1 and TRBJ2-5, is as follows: KAGVTQTPRYLIKTRGQQVTLSCSPISGHRSVSWYQQTPGQGLQFLFEYFSETQRNKGNFPGRFSGRQFSNSRSEMNVSTLELGDSALYLCASSLTGAGQETQYFGPGTRLLVL.